The T cell receptor beta chain described here comes from a study of T-cell reconstitution after alpha-beta-depleted transplantation in children. Germline V gene sequence: CDR1 SNHLY, CDR2 FYNNEI. Trimming cost V 4 bases and J 7 bases; bases outside gene matches: 9. The CDR3 sequence is 16 residues long. The table lists this clonotype with many counts. Unique molecular identifiers were incorporated when the TCRbeta library was constructed. One entry per CDR3 protein results from TCRdb running MiXCR on the PCR reads. The repertoire has 180,000 or so distinct CDR3 sequences, about 6% of them found once; the top ten carry roughly 4.8%.

The chain combines TRBV2 with TRBJ2-1; 11 bases align to TRBD2. Here the sequenced sample was PBMCs, taken before TCRalphabeta/CD19-depleted stem cell transplant. This TCR derives from a girl in the first two years of life with combined immunodeficiency, due to receive a stem cell transplant. The CDR3 DNA reads TGTGCCAGCAGTGGGAAGTCTAGCGGGAGGAATAATGAGCAGTTCTTC. Translating gives CASSGKSSGRNNEQFF.